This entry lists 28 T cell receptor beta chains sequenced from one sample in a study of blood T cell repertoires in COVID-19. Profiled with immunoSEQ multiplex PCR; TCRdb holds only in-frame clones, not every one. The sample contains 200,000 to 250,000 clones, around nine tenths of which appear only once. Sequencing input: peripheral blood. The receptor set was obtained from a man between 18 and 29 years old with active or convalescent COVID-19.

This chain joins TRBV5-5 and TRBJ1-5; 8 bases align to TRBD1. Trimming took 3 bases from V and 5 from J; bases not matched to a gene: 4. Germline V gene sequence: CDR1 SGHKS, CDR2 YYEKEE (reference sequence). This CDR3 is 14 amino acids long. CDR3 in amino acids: CASSSGGSYQPQHF. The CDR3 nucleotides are TGTGCCAGCAGCTCAGGGGGCTCCTATCAGCCCCAGCATTTT.

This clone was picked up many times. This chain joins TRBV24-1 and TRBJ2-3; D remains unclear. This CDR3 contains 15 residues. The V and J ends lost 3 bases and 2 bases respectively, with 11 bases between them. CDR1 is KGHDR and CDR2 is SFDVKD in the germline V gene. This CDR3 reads CATSDEPGTTDTQYF. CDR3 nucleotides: TGTGCCACCAGTGATGAGCCAGGTACCACAGATACGCAGTATTTT.

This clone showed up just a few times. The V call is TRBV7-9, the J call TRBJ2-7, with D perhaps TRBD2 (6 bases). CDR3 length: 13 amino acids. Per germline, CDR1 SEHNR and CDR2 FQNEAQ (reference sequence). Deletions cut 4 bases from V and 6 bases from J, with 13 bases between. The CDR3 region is CASSWDSLFEQYF. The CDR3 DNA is TGTGCCAGCAGCTGGGACTCCCTTTTCGAGCAGTACTTC. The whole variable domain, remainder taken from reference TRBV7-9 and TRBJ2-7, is DTGVSQNPRHKITKRGQNVTFRCDPISEHNRLYWYRQTLGQGPEFLTYFQNEAQLEKSRLLSDRFSAERPKGSFSTLEIQRTEQGDSAMYLCASSWDSLFEQYFGPGTRLTVT.

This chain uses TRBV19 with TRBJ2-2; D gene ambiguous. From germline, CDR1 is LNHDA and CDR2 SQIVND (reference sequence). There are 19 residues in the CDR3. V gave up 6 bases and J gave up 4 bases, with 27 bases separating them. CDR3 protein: CASSLPRFGGTPGTGELFF. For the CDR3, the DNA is TGTGCCAGTAGCCTACCCCGATTTGGCGGAACCCCGGGCACCGGGGAGCTGTTTTTT.

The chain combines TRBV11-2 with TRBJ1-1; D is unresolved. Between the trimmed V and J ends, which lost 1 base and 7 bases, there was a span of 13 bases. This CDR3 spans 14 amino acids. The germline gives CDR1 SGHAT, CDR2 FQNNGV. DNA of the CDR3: TGTGCCAGCAGCTTAGCGGTCGCGGGCGGTGAAGCTTTCTTT. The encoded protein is CASSLAVAGGEAFF. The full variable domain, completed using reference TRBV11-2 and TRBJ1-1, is EAGVAQSPRYKIIEKRQSVAFWCNPISGHATLYWYQQILGQGPKLLIQFQNNGVVDDSQLPKDRFSAERLKGVDSTLKIQPAKLEDSAVYLCASSLAVAGGEAFFGQGTRLTVV.

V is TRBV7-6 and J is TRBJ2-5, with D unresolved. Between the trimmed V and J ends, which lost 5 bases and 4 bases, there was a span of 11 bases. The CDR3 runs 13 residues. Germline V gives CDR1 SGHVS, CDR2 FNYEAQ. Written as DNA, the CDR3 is TGTGCCAGCAGCCCACTTCGAGGAGAGACCCAGTACTTC. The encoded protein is CASSPLRGETQYF.

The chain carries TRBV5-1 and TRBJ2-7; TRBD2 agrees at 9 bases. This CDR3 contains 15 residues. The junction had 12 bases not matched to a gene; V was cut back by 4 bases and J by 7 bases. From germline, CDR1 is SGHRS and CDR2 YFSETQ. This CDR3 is CASSRTTSGAREQYF. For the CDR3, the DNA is TGCGCCAGCAGCCGTACGACTAGCGGAGCCAGGGAGCAGTACTTC.

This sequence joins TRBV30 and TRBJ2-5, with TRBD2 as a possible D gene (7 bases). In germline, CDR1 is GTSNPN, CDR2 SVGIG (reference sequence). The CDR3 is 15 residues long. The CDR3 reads CAISRGGRSQETQYF. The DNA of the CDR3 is TGTGCTATTAGCAGGGGAGGGAGGTCACAAGAGACCCAGTACTTC.

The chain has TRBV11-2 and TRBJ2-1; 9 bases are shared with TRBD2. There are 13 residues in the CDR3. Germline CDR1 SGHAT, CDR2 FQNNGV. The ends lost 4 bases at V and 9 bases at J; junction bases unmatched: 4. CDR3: CASSSTSGIEQFF. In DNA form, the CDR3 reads TGTGCCAGCAGCTCGACTAGCGGCATTGAGCAGTTCTTC.

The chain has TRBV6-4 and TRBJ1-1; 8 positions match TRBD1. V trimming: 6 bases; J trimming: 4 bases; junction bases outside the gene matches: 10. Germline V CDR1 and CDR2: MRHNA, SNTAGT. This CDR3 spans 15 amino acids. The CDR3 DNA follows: TGTGCCAGCAGCGCAATACCAGGGGGCGCCACTGAAGCTTTCTTT. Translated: CASSAIPGGATEAFF.

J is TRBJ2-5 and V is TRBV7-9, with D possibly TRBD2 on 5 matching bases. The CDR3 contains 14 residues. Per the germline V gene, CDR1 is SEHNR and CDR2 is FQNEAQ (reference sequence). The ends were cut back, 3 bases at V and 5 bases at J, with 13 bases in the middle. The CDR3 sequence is CASSFRGSWETQYF. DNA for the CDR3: TGTGCCAGCAGCTTCCGTGGGAGCTGGGAGACCCAGTACTTC.

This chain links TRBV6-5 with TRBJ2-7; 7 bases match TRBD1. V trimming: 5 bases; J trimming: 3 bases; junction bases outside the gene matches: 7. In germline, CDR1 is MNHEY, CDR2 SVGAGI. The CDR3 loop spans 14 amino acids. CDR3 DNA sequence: TGTGCCAGCAGTAGGCCGGGACAGATCTACGAGCAGTACTTC. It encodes CASSRPGQIYEQYF.

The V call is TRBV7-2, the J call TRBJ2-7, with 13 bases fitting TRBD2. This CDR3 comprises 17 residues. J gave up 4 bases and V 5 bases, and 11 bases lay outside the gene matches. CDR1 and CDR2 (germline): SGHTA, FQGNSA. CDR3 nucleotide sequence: TGTGCCAGCAGCCCCCGGACTAGCGGGAGTCGGCCTTACGAGCAGTACTTC. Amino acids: CASSPRTSGSRPYEQYF.

This CDR3 is CASSPPGQETQYF. CDR3 in DNA: TGTGCCAGCAGCCCCCCGGGACAAGAGACCCAGTACTTC. The chain recombines TRBV16 with TRBJ2-5; possible D gene TRBD2, 5 bases. CDR3 size: 13 residues. Trimming took 4 bases from V and 2 from J, leaving 8 bases between them. Germline V lookup: CDR1 KGHSY, CDR2 FQNENV.

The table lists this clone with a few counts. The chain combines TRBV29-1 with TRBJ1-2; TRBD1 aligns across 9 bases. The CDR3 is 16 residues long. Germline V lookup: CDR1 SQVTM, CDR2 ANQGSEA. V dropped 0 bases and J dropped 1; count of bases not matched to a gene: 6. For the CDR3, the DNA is TGCAGCGTTGAAGATCGCCGGGACAGGGATAACTATGGCTACACCTTC. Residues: CSVEDRRDRDNYGYTF.

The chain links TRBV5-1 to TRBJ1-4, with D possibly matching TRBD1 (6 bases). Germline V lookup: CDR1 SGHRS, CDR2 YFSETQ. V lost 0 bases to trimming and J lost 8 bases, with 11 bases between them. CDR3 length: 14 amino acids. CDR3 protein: CASSLGSGDEKLFF. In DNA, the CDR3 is TGCGCCAGCAGCTTGGGGTCAGGGGACGAAAAACTGTTTTTT.

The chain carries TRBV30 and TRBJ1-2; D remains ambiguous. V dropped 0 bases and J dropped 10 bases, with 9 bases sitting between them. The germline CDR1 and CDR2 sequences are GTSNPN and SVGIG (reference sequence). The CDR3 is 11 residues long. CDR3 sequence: CAWSVSNPYTF. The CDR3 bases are TGTGCCTGGAGTGTAAGCAATCCCTACACCTTC.

In DNA form, the CDR3 reads TGCAGCGTCCAGCAGGGGACTGGGGCCAACGTCCTGACTTTC. This encodes CSVQQGTGANVLTF. The chain is built from TRBV29-1 and TRBJ2-6, with a weak D call TRBD1 (6 bases). The germline gives CDR1 SQVTM, CDR2 ANQGSEA. Trimming removed 6 bases from V and 2 bases from J, with 11 bases in between. The length of the CDR3 is 14 residues.

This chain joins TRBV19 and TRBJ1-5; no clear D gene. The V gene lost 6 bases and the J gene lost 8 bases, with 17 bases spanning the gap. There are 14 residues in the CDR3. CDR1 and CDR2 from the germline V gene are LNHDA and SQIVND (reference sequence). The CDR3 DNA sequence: TGTGCCAGTAGCGACGTCCAGGTCATCAAGCCCCAGCATTTT. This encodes CASSDVQVIKPQHF. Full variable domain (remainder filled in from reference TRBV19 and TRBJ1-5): DGGITQSPKYLFRKEGQNVTLSCEQNLNHDAMYWYRQDPGQGLRLIYYSQIVNDFQKGDIAEGYSVSREKKESFPLTVTSAQKNPTAFYLCASSDVQVIKPQHFGDGTRLSIL.

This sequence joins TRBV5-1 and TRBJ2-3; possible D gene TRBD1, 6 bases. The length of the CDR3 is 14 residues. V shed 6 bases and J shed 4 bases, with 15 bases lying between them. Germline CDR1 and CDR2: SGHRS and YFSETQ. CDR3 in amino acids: CASTLGAGADTQYF. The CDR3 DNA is TGCGCCAGCACGTTGGGGGCAGGTGCAGATACGCAGTATTTT. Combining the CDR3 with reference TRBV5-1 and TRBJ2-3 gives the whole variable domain KAGVTQTPRYLIKTRGQQVTLSCSPISGHRSVSWYQQTPGQGLQFLFEYFSETQRNKGNFPGRFSGRQFSNSRSEMNVSTLELGDSALYLCASTLGAGADTQYFGPGTRLTVL.

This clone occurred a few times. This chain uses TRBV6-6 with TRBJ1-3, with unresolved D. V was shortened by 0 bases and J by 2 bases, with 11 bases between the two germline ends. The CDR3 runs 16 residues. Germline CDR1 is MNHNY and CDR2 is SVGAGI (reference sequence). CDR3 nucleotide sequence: TGTGCCAGCAGTTACTCATCGGGCGGGGCTGGAAACACCATATATTTT. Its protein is CASSYSSGGAGNTIYF.

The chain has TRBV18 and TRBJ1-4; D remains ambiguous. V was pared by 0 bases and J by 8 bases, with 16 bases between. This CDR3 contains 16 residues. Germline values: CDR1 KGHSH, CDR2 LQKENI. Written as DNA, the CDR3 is TGTGCCAGCTCACCACCCGGGAGCGATAGGGAGGAAAAACTGTTTTTT. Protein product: CASSPPGSDREEKLFF.

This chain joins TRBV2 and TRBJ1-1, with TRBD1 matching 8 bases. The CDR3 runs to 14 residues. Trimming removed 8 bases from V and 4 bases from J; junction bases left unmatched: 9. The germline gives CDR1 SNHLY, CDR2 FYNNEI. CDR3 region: CASGRGQARTEAFF. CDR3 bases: TGTGCCAGCGGAAGGGGACAGGCCCGCACTGAAGCTTTCTTT.

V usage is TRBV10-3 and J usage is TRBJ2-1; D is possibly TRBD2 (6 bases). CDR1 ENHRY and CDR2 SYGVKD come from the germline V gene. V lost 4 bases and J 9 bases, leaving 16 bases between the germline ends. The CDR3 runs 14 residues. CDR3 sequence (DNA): TGTGCCATCAGTGGGACGGGAGCCCCGTCTGAGCAGTTCTTC. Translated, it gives CAISGTGAPSEQFF.

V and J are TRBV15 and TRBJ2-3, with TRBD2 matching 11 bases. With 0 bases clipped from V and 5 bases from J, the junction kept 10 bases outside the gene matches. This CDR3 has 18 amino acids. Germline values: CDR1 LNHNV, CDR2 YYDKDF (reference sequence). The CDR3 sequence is CATSRDPGLAGGGDTQYF. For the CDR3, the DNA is TGTGCCACCAGCAGAGATCCCGGGCTAGCGGGAGGCGGAGATACGCAGTATTTT.

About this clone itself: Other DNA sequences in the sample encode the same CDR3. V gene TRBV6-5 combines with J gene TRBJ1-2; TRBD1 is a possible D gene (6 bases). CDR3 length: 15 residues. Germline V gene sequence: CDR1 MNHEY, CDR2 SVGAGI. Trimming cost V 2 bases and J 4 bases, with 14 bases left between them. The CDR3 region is CASSYDPGVGYGYTF. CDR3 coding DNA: TGTGCCAGCAGTTACGATCCAGGGGTGGGCTATGGCTACACCTTC.

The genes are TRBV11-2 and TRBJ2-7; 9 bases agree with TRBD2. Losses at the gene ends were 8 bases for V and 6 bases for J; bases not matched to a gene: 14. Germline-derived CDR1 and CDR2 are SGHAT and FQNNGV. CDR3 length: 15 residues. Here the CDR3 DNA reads TGTGCCAGCCGCCAGTCCAAGCGGGAGGTGTTCGAGCAGTACTTC. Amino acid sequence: CASRQSKREVFEQYF. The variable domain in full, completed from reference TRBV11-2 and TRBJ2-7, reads EAGVAQSPRYKIIEKRQSVAFWCNPISGHATLYWYQQILGQGPKLLIQFQNNGVVDDSQLPKDRFSAERLKGVDSTLKIQPAKLEDSAVYLCASRQSKREVFEQYFGPGTRLTVT.

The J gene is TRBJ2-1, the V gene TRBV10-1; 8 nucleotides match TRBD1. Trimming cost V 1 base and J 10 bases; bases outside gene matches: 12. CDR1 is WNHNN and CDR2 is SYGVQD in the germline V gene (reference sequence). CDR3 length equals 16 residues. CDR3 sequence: CASSELGQGSVGEQFF. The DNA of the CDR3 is TGCGCCAGCAGTGAGTTAGGACAGGGTAGCGTCGGGGAGCAGTTCTTC.